The following is a T cell receptor beta chain sequence with its context. Its antigen remains unknown. The same CDR3 can be traced to other DNA sequences in this sample. Assay: immunoSEQ multiplex PCR; the TCRdb copy retains only in-frame clones and omits some. The data show 150,000 or so clones, approximately 90% seen once. This specimen comes from a study of T cell responses to AZD1222 COVID-19 vaccine. Overall study findings and caveats: White British people made up most donors, females outnumbered males, and clonal diversity was possibly underestimated.

The CDR3 covers 13 residues. Germline CDR1 SGHRS, CDR2 YFSETQ. The V segment lost 3 bases and the J segment 5 bases; nucleotides outside the gene matches: 2. The receptor was derived from an adult who received the MenACWY meningococcal vaccine as a control. The chain links TRBV5-1 to TRBJ1-5, with TRBD1 matching over 7 bases. The material was peripheral blood, obtained 28 days after the second dose of the MenACWY control vaccine. DNA for the CDR3: TGCGCCAGCAGCTCCAGGGGGGATCAGCCCCAGCATTTT. This translates into CASSSRGDQPQHF.